This record looks at one TCR beta chain sequence and its context. The study ran its PCR with 60 Vbeta and 13 Jbeta primers. Under the authors' procedure: Approximately 80 million unique TCR beta chains, about 11 million of them shared, were counted by a later analysis. Using immunoSEQ multiplex PCR, the repertoire was profiled, and TCRdb retains in-frame clones only, with some absent. That table gives V, J and clone size, and the DNA gave D and trimming. The sample holds approximately 160,000 clones, over 70% seen once. This sample was taken from a study of cytomegalovirus exposure and HLA in healthy donors. This CDR3 comprises 15 residues. Germline V gene sequence: CDR1 SGDLS, CDR2 YYNGEE. The ends lost 8 bases at V and 6 bases at J; junction bases unmatched: 11.

The clonotype was recovered from a woman aged 50 to 65 in good health and CMV-seropositive. Sequencing used PBMCs. V gene TRBV9 combines with J gene TRBJ2-1, with 10 bases aligning to TRBD1. The CDR3 nucleotides read TGTGCCAGTGACAGGGGGCGTTCTTTGGGCAATGAGCAGTTCTTC. Translating it yields CASDRGRSLGNEQFF.